This T cell receptor beta chain stems from a study of cytomegalovirus exposure and HLA in healthy donors. Across the whole study: It was reported in a later analysis that the approximately 110 validation repertoires used the same platform as the approximately 650 first-cohort repertoires.

Clones were read by immunoSEQ multiplex PCR, and TCRdb kept only the in-frame ones, dropping some. The sample has 85,000 to 120,000 clones, about 88% seen once; the top ten hold about 1.8%. This CDR3 region has 16 residues. Germline lookup yields CDR1 SGHDT and CDR2 YYEEEE. V shed 0 bases, J shed 3 bases, and the junction held 5 bases outside the gene matches. On this clone: What it binds is unknown.

It was the roughly 130-subject validation cohort, separate from the roughly 700-subject first cohort, to which the donors belonged. Study conclusions and caveats: Cytomegalovirus status was reportedly diagnosed by the classifier with high specificity and sensitivity. Listed as cytomegalovirus-associated were 170 or so TCR beta chains.

The sequence was collected from a woman aged 18 to 35 in good health and CMV-seropositive. Sequenced material: PBMCs. The gene calls are TRBV5-6 and TRBJ1-1; TRBD1 matches 10 bases. The CDR3 DNA is TGTGCCAGCAGCTTGGCGACAGGGGGCGCGTACACTGAAGCTTTCTTT. It specifies CASSLATGGAYTEAFF.